These T cell receptor beta chains were read from a single sample in a study of T cell repertoires in cytomegalovirus infection. Their target antigens are unknown. TCRdb redid the calling of the reads with MiXCR, one entry per CDR3 protein. This table holds around 120,000 distinct CDR3 sequences, about 24% found once. The sample was PBMCs, sequenced either directly or after in vitro stimulation (not recorded which). Receptors were obtained from a human donor in good health (CMV status not recorded). Some clones in this sample may be carry-over from other donors' samples. CDR3s include the opening cysteine and the closing phenylalanine or tryptophan. D genes are given only for firm matches. Some rows have no size entry. The others give once, few or many, or a class for an expanded clone.

J gene: TRBJ1-1
CDR3 length: 14
D gene: .
V gene: TRBV28
clone size: .
CDR3 DNA: TGTGCCAGCACTATGTGGGGGGGGCGGACTGAAGCTTTCTTT
CDR3 protein: CASTMWGGRTEAFF

J gene: TRBJ1-5
CDR3 length: 13
D gene: .
V gene: TRBV28
clone size: many
CDR3 DNA: TGTGCCAGTCAGGGGTGGTTAAATCAGCCCCAGCATTTT
CDR3 protein: CASQGWLNQPQHF

J gene: TRBJ1-1
CDR3 length: 15
D gene: TRBD1
V gene: TRBV6-5
clone size: few
CDR3 DNA: TGTGCCAGCAGTTACTGGACAGGGCTGAACACTGAAGCTTTCTTT
CDR3 protein: CASSYWTGLNTEAFF

J gene: TRBJ1-3
CDR3 length: 13
D gene: .
V gene: TRBV11-2
clone size: few
CDR3 DNA: TGTGCCAGCAGTACACCCTCTGGAAACACCATATATTTT
CDR3 protein: CASSTPSGNTIYF

J gene: TRBJ2-1
CDR3 length: 15
D gene: TRBD2
V gene: TRBV4-1
clone size: few
CDR3 DNA: TGCGCCAGCAGCAAAACGGGGGGGGCCTACAATGAGCAGTTCTTC
CDR3 protein: CASSKTGGAYNEQFF

J gene: TRBJ1-1
CDR3 length: 13
D gene: .
V gene: TRBV7-2
clone size: many
CDR3 DNA: TGTGCCAGCAGCTTAGCTGACAGGTACGAAGCTTTCTTT
CDR3 protein: CASSLADRYEAFF

J gene: TRBJ2-3
CDR3 length: 16
D gene: TRBD1
V gene: TRBV2
clone size: .
CDR3 DNA: TGTGCCAGCAGCCTTGGACAGGGGATGAGAACAGATACGCAGTATTTT
CDR3 protein: CASSLGQGMRTDTQYF

J gene: TRBJ2-5
CDR3 length: 11
D gene: .
V gene: TRBV7-9
clone size: .
CDR3 DNA: TGTGCCAGCAGCCCCAAAGAGGCCCAGTACTTC
CDR3 protein: CASSPKEAQYF

J gene: TRBJ2-7
CDR3 length: 14
D gene: .
V gene: TRBV11-2
clone size: many
CDR3 DNA: TGTGCCAGCAGCTCCGACAGGTTTTCCTACGAGCAGTACTTC
CDR3 protein: CASSSDRFSYEQYF

J gene: TRBJ1-2
CDR3 length: 14
D gene: TRBD1
V gene: TRBV10-3
clone size: few
CDR3 DNA: TGTGCCATCAGAGCGACAGGGGCTGAAGTTGGCTACACCTTC
CDR3 protein: CAIRATGAEVGYTF

J gene: TRBJ2-1
CDR3 length: 15
D gene: .
V gene: TRBV6-2/TRBV6-3
clone size: few
CDR3 DNA: TGTGCCAGCAGTACCCGGGACTCCACCTACAATGAGCAGTTCTTC
CDR3 protein: CASSTRDSTYNEQFF

J gene: TRBJ2-1
CDR3 length: 17
D gene: TRBD2
V gene: TRBV4-1
clone size: few
CDR3 DNA: TGCGCCAGCAGCCAAGATGGGACTACTCTCGTTTACAATGAGCAGTTCTTC
CDR3 protein: CASSQDGTTLVYNEQFF

J gene: TRBJ2-7
CDR3 length: 15
D gene: .
V gene: TRBV9
clone size: few
CDR3 DNA: TGTGCCAGCAGCGTAGGTGCACAGAGCTCCTACGAGCAGTACTTC
CDR3 protein: CASSVGAQSSYEQYF

J gene: TRBJ2-7
CDR3 length: 15
D gene: TRBD2
V gene: TRBV27
clone size: .
CDR3 DNA: TGTGCCAGCAGTTTACGGCGGGGGGGCTCCTACGAGCAGTACTTC
CDR3 protein: CASSLRRGGSYEQYF

J gene: TRBJ1-3
CDR3 length: 15
D gene: .
V gene: TRBV24-1
clone size: .
CDR3 DNA: TGTGCCACCAGTGTTTCGCTGACGGCTGGAAACACCATATATTTT
CDR3 protein: CATSVSLTAGNTIYF

J gene: TRBJ2-1
CDR3 length: 14
D gene: TRBD2
V gene: TRBV11-3
clone size: few
CDR3 DNA: TGTGCCAGCCGGTCTAGCGGGAGATCCGGTGAGCAGTTCTTC
CDR3 protein: CASRSSGRSGEQFF

J gene: TRBJ2-1
CDR3 length: 14
D gene: TRBD1
V gene: TRBV7-2
clone size: many
CDR3 DNA: TGTGCCAGCAGCCCGGACAGGGGGCGAGATGAGCAGTTCTTC
CDR3 protein: CASSPDRGRDEQFF

J gene: TRBJ2-7
CDR3 length: 17
D gene: TRBD2
V gene: TRBV28
clone size: .
CDR3 DNA: TGTGCCAGCAGTTTATCATCCCAAGGACTAGCGGCCTACGAGCAGTACTTC
CDR3 protein: CASSLSSQGLAAYEQYF

J gene: TRBJ2-7
CDR3 length: 12
D gene: .
V gene: TRBV2
clone size: few
CDR3 DNA: TGTGCCAGCAGTAAAGACTCCTACGAGCAGTACTTC
CDR3 protein: CASSKDSYEQYF

J gene: TRBJ1-1
CDR3 length: 14
D gene: TRBD1
V gene: TRBV19
clone size: .
CDR3 DNA: TGTGCCAGTAGTTTTGGACAGGTGAACACTGAAGCTTTCTTT
CDR3 protein: CASSFGQVNTEAFF

J gene: TRBJ2-2
CDR3 length: 17
D gene: .
V gene: TRBV4-1
clone size: .
CDR3 DNA: TGCGCCAGCAGCCAAGATTGGGTCTCTGCGAACACCGGGGAGCTGTTTTTT
CDR3 protein: CASSQDWVSANTGELFF

J gene: TRBJ2-7
CDR3 length: 15
D gene: TRBD2
V gene: TRBV4-2
clone size: few
CDR3 DNA: TGTGCCAGCAGCCAAGATGGGCTAGCGGGAGGGGAGCAGTACTTC
CDR3 protein: CASSQDGLAGGEQYF

J gene: TRBJ1-3
CDR3 length: 13
D gene: .
V gene: TRBV7-2
clone size: many
CDR3 DNA: TGTGCCAGCAGCTACACCTCGTGGGACACCATATATTTT
CDR3 protein: CASSYTSWDTIYF

J gene: TRBJ2-1
CDR3 length: 14
D gene: TRBD1
V gene: TRBV7-2
clone size: few
CDR3 DNA: TGTGCCAGCAGCACTCAGACAGGGACGAATGAGCAGTTCTTC
CDR3 protein: CASSTQTGTNEQFF

J gene: TRBJ1-2
CDR3 length: 18
D gene: .
V gene: TRBV4-1
clone size: few
CDR3 DNA: TGCGCCAGCAGCCAAGATCTACTGGCAGAGGGAAGGCCCTATGGCTACACCTTC
CDR3 protein: CASSQDLLAEGRPYGYTF

J gene: TRBJ1-2
CDR3 length: 14
D gene: .
V gene: TRBV27
clone size: .
CDR3 DNA: TGTGCCAGCAGCCCTGGGGGGCAGAGTTATGGCTACACCTTC
CDR3 protein: CASSPGGQSYGYTF

J gene: TRBJ1-4
CDR3 length: 15
D gene: TRBD1
V gene: TRBV12-3/TRBV12-4
clone size: .
CDR3 DNA: TGTGCCAGCAGTTCCCAAGGACAGGGATCTGAAAAACTGTTTTTT
CDR3 protein: CASSSQGQGSEKLFF

J gene: TRBJ1-3
CDR3 length: 15
D gene: TRBD1
V gene: TRBV12-3/TRBV12-4
clone size: .
CDR3 DNA: TGTGCCAGCAGTTCGGGACAGGGAGCTGGAAACACCATATATTTT
CDR3 protein: CASSSGQGAGNTIYF

J gene: TRBJ1-6
CDR3 length: 15
D gene: TRBD1
V gene: TRBV5-4
clone size: .
CDR3 DNA: TGTGCCAGCAGCTACCGGGACAGATATAATTCACCCCTCCACTTT
CDR3 protein: CASSYRDRYNSPLHF

J gene: TRBJ1-2
CDR3 length: 16
D gene: .
V gene: TRBV7-2
clone size: many
CDR3 DNA: TGTGCCAGCAGCACGAAAAATCCCGTAGCTAACTATGGCTACACCTTC
CDR3 protein: CASSTKNPVANYGYTF

J gene: TRBJ1-1
CDR3 length: 12
D gene: TRBD1
V gene: TRBV28
clone size: .
CDR3 DNA: TGTGCCAGCAGTCCCATACAGGGGACGGCTTTCTTT
CDR3 protein: CASSPIQGTAFF

J gene: TRBJ1-6
CDR3 length: 12
D gene: .
V gene: TRBV7-2
clone size: .
CDR3 DNA: TGTGCCAGCAGCTTAGTAATTTCACCCCTCCACTTT
CDR3 protein: CASSLVISPLHF

J gene: TRBJ2-6
CDR3 length: 13
D gene: .
V gene: TRBV29-1
clone size: .
CDR3 DNA: TGCAGCGTTCACCTTTCTGGGGCCAACGTCCTGACTTTC
CDR3 protein: CSVHLSGANVLTF

J gene: TRBJ1-1
CDR3 length: 17
D gene: .
V gene: TRBV7-2
clone size: many
CDR3 DNA: TGTGCCAGCAGCCTAAACCTGGGACGGCTCCTAAACACTGAAGCTTTCTTT
CDR3 protein: CASSLNLGRLLNTEAFF

J gene: TRBJ2-3
CDR3 length: 13
D gene: .
V gene: TRBV6-1
clone size: .
CDR3 DNA: TGTGCCAGCAGTCCATCGGGGCCCGATACGCAGTATTTT
CDR3 protein: CASSPSGPDTQYF

J gene: TRBJ1-2
CDR3 length: 13
D gene: .
V gene: TRBV28
clone size: few
CDR3 DNA: TGTGCCAGCAGTTTCGGCAGGGGCTATGGCTACACCTTC
CDR3 protein: CASSFGRGYGYTF

J gene: TRBJ2-1
CDR3 length: 16
D gene: TRBD2
V gene: TRBV24-1
clone size: .
CDR3 DNA: TGTGCCACCAGTGAACCTGGACTAGCGGGAGGCGGTGAGCAGTTCTTC
CDR3 protein: CATSEPGLAGGGEQFF

J gene: TRBJ2-3
CDR3 length: 14
D gene: .
V gene: TRBV7-2
clone size: many
CDR3 DNA: TGTGCCAGCAGCTTAGCCTCCGGTTTAGATACGCAGTATTTT
CDR3 protein: CASSLASGLDTQYF

J gene: TRBJ1-6
CDR3 length: 14
D gene: .
V gene: TRBV11-2
clone size: many
CDR3 DNA: TGTGCCAGCAGCTTAGATCCCGGACAGTACGGCCTCCACTTT
CDR3 protein: CASSLDPGQYGLHF

J gene: TRBJ2-1
CDR3 length: 15
D gene: .
V gene: TRBV15
clone size: .
CDR3 DNA: TGTGCCACCAGCAGAGATTATCCGACGCAGGATGAGCAGTTCTTC
CDR3 protein: CATSRDYPTQDEQFF

J gene: TRBJ2-1
CDR3 length: 12
D gene: TRBD2
V gene: TRBV7-2
clone size: .
CDR3 DNA: TGTGCCAGCAGACTAGAGACTAGCGGCCAGTTCTTC
CDR3 protein: CASRLETSGQFF

J gene: TRBJ2-6
CDR3 length: 16
D gene: .
V gene: TRBV10-3
clone size: .
CDR3 DNA: TGTGCCATCAGTGAGTCGATCGACTCTGGGGCCAACGTCCTGACTTTC
CDR3 protein: CAISESIDSGANVLTF

J gene: TRBJ2-5
CDR3 length: 12
D gene: .
V gene: TRBV29-1
clone size: few
CDR3 DNA: TGCAGCGTTGCCGGGGGACAAGAGACCCAGTACTTC
CDR3 protein: CSVAGGQETQYF

J gene: TRBJ2-7
CDR3 length: 15
D gene: .
V gene: TRBV25-1
clone size: .
CDR3 DNA: TGTGCCAGCAGTGACCTTGGGCCAGCATCCTACGAGCAGTACTTC
CDR3 protein: CASSDLGPASYEQYF

J gene: TRBJ1-2
CDR3 length: 14
D gene: TRBD1
V gene: TRBV12-3/TRBV12-4
clone size: few
CDR3 DNA: TGTGCCAGCAGCCGCGGGACAGGGGAATATGGCTACACCTTC
CDR3 protein: CASSRGTGEYGYTF

J gene: TRBJ2-7
CDR3 length: 12
D gene: TRBD2
V gene: TRBV29-1
clone size: many
CDR3 DNA: TGCAGCGTTGGACTAGCGGGGTACGAGCAGTACTTC
CDR3 protein: CSVGLAGYEQYF

J gene: TRBJ1-2
CDR3 length: 14
D gene: .
V gene: TRBV19
clone size: .
CDR3 DNA: TGTGCCAGTAGTATTAGGAGGGCCAACTATGGCTACACCTTC
CDR3 protein: CASSIRRANYGYTF

J gene: TRBJ2-2
CDR3 length: 15
D gene: .
V gene: TRBV10-3
clone size: few
CDR3 DNA: TGTGCCATCACATTGGGACAACAGAACACCGGGGAGCTGTTTTTT
CDR3 protein: CAITLGQQNTGELFF

J gene: TRBJ1-1
CDR3 length: 16
D gene: TRBD1
V gene: TRBV12-3/TRBV12-4
clone size: few
CDR3 DNA: TGTGCCAGCAGTTTAGGGACAGGGGGCGAGAACACTGAAGCTTTCTTT
CDR3 protein: CASSLGTGGENTEAFF

J gene: TRBJ1-5
CDR3 length: 16
D gene: .
V gene: TRBV19
clone size: many
CDR3 DNA: TGTGCCAGTAGTACCGTAAGTGGGGGATTCAATCAGCCCCAGCATTTT
CDR3 protein: CASSTVSGGFNQPQHF

J gene: TRBJ2-2
CDR3 length: 14
D gene: .
V gene: TRBV13
clone size: .
CDR3 DNA: TGTGCCAGCCCAAAGGGAGGGGGCACCGGGGAGCTGTTTTTT
CDR3 protein: CASPKGGGTGELFF

J gene: TRBJ1-2
CDR3 length: 14
D gene: .
V gene: TRBV5-1
clone size: .
CDR3 DNA: TGCGCCAGCAGCTTGGGACCAAACAACTATGGCTACACCTTC
CDR3 protein: CASSLGPNNYGYTF

J gene: TRBJ1-2
CDR3 length: 14
D gene: TRBD1
V gene: TRBV7-9
clone size: .
CDR3 DNA: TGTGCCAGCAGCTTAGATGGAGCAGGGGGTGGCTACACCTTC
CDR3 protein: CASSLDGAGGGYTF